This paragraph reports one TCR beta chain. Libraries were prepared by immunoSEQ multiplex PCR; TCRdb keeps only in-frame clonotypes and omits some of them. The sample has 400,000 to 450,000 clones; around 90% are singletons. These data come from a study of Ad26.COV2.S vaccination and SARS-CoV-2 variants. The treatment here: roughly 19 received Ad26.COV2.S at low or high dose, single or two shots; several received placebo; per-sample allocation not given. Sampling was done on day 63 after the first vaccine or placebo injection. V lost 1 base, J lost 5 bases, and 5 bases lay in between. This CDR3 spans 12 amino acids. The V gene's germline CDR1 is SNHLY and CDR2 FYNNEI.

The clonotype comes from a person between 18 and 60 years old who received the Ad26.COV2.S COVID-19 vaccine or a placebo. The chain uses TRBV2 and TRBJ2-5; D remains ambiguous. The sequenced sample was peripheral blood, obtained in a trial of Ad26.COV2.S vaccine versus placebo. The CDR3 bases are TGTGCCAGCAGTGAAGTAGGGGAGACCCAGTACTTC. It is translated as CASSEVGETQYF.